Each of the 15 T cell receptor beta chains below was sequenced from the same sample in a study of T cell responses to AZD1222 COVID-19 vaccine. Assay: immunoSEQ multiplex PCR; the TCRdb copy retains only in-frame clones and omits some. The sample contains roughly 180,000 clones, approximately 86% of which appear only once. Specimen: peripheral blood, collected on day 0 of AZD1222 vaccination. Source of these receptors: an adult in good health.

The J gene is TRBJ1-1, the V gene TRBV5-1, with D uncertain. The CDR3 consists of 13 residues. The V end was cut by 5 bases, the J end by 0 bases, with 8 bases between. Germline CDR1 reads SGHRS; CDR2 reads YFSETQ. CDR3 protein: CASRMTLNTEAFF. Here the CDR3 DNA reads TGCGCCAGCAGAATGACCTTGAACACTGAAGCTTTCTTT.

This rearrangement joins TRBV7-9 to TRBJ1-2, with D uncertain. The V gene lost 1 base and the J gene lost 3 bases, with 15 bases spanning the gap. This CDR3 is 16 amino acids long. Germline V CDR1 and CDR2: SEHNR, FQNEAQ (reference sequence). This CDR3 is CASSLGSNTPDYGYTF. The CDR3 DNA reads TGTGCCAGCAGCTTAGGGAGCAACACCCCCGACTATGGCTACACCTTC.

This rearrangement joins TRBV3-1 (or the pseudogene TRBV3-2) to TRBJ2-3; possible D gene TRBD1, 5 bases. The ends were cut back, 6 bases at V and 0 bases at J, with 19 bases in the middle. Looked up from germline, CDR1 is LGHDT and CDR2 is YNNKEL (reference sequence). The CDR3 has 17 residues. This chain's CDR3 is CASSRSLFRASTDTQYF. CDR3 bases: TGTGCCAGCAGTCGATCTTTATTCAGGGCTAGCACAGATACGCAGTATTTT.

The chain is built from TRBV9 and TRBJ2-1, with a weak D call TRBD2 (6 bases). The CDR3 runs to 13 residues. CDR1 is SGDLS, CDR2 YYNGEE, per germline. The V end was cut by 7 bases, the J end by 5 bases, with 13 bases between. CDR3 amino acids: CASSDGGNNEQFF. DNA for the CDR3: TGTGCCAGCTCCGACGGGGGAAACAATGAGCAGTTCTTC.

The chain carries TRBV5-1 and TRBJ2-7; 7 bases are a match to TRBD1. The CDR3 sequence is 13 residues long. CDR1 is SGHRS and CDR2 is YFSETQ in the germline V gene. The V gene end was trimmed by 0 bases and the J gene end by 9 bases; junction bases not matched to a gene: 6. CDR3 DNA: TGCGCCAGCAGCTTGGACACAGGGGAAGGGCAGTACTTC. Protein: CASSLDTGEGQYF.

V usage is TRBV28 and J usage is TRBJ2-2; TRBD1 aligns across 9 bases. The CDR3 spans 16 residues. V lost 3 bases to trimming and J lost 3 bases; unmatched junction nucleotides: 5. In germline, CDR1 is MDHEN, CDR2 SYDVKM. The CDR3, as DNA: TGTGCCAGCAGTTTTGGGGACAGGGTCGACACCGGGGAGCTGTTTTTT. Translated: CASSFGDRVDTGELFF.

The V call is TRBV23-1, the J call TRBJ1-5; no definite D call. TRBV23-1 is treated as an ORF (open reading frame) with a function not yet certain. Trimming cost V 6 bases and J 1 base, with 7 bases left between them. The CDR3 is 13 amino acids. This chain's CDR3 is CASSDESNQPQHF. DNA for the CDR3: TGCGCCAGCAGCGATGAGAGCAATCAGCCCCAGCATTTT.

The chain couples TRBV7-2 to TRBJ1-2; D not certain. The V and J ends lost 8 bases and 5 bases respectively, with 6 bases between them. This CDR3 has 10 amino acids. The germline CDR1 and CDR2 sequences are SGHTA and FQGNSA. The CDR3 reads CASGEYGYTF. The DNA for the CDR3 is TGTGCCAGCGGGGAGTATGGCTACACCTTC.

This clone was counted a few times. The chain combines TRBV9 with TRBJ1-2, with D maybe TRBD1 (6 bases). The CDR3 consists of 13 residues. Germline lookup yields CDR1 SGDLS and CDR2 YYNGEE. Trimming pared 6 bases from V and 6 bases from J, leaving 15 bases between. This chain's CDR3 is CASNPQGWHGYTF. The CDR3 DNA is TGTGCCAGCAATCCACAGGGTTGGCATGGCTACACCTTC. The whole variable domain, remainder taken from reference TRBV9 and TRBJ1-2, is DSGVTQTPKHLITATGQRVTLRCSPRSGDLSVYWYQQSLDQGLQFLIQYYNGEERAKGNILERFSAQQFPDLHSELNLSSLELGDSALYFCASNPQGWHGYTFGSGTRLTVV.

Concerning this clone itself: Other DNA sequences in this sample translate to the same CDR3. The chain couples TRBV18 to TRBJ1-5; D gene uncertain. The length of the CDR3 is 13 residues. Trimming took 2 bases from V and 5 from J, leaving 7 bases between them. Germline V gives CDR1 KGHSH, CDR2 LQKENI. CDR3 sequence reads: CASSPSGDQPQHF. The DNA for the CDR3 is TGTGCCAGCTCACCAAGCGGTGATCAGCCCCAGCATTTT.

The V and J genes are TRBV4-2 and TRBJ2-7; D ambiguous. V lost 1 base to trimming and J lost 7 bases, with 8 bases between them. CDR1 and CDR2 (germline): LGHNA, YNFKEQ. This CDR3 is built from 12 residues. The CDR3: CASSQAGYEQYF. In DNA form, the CDR3 reads TGTGCCAGCAGCCAAGCTGGGTATGAGCAGTACTTC.

The chain carries TRBV12-3 or TRBV12-4 and TRBJ2-1; D not certain. Deletions cut 2 bases from V and 7 bases from J, with 6 bases between. The CDR3 is 12 amino acids. CDR3 nucleotide sequence: TGTGCCAGCAGTTTATTCATGAATGAGCAGTTCTTC. Translated: CASSLFMNEQFF.

The J gene is TRBJ1-5, the V gene TRBV5-6; possible D gene TRBD1, 5 bases. CDR1 and CDR2 (germline): SGHDT, YYEEEE. V lost 2 bases to trimming and J lost 5 bases, with 5 bases between them. The CDR3 runs 12 residues. The CDR3 DNA reads as TGTGCCAGCAGCTTCAGGGATCAGCCCCAGCATTTT. It is translated as CASSFRDQPQHF.

J is TRBJ2-7 and V is TRBV29-1, with D possibly TRBD2 on 6 matching bases. The CDR3 runs 12 residues. V lost 6 bases and J lost 7, with 16 bases in between. The germline gives CDR1 SQVTM, CDR2 ANQGSEA. The CDR3 DNA is TGCAGCGTCGGCCGAAGTGGGGGGGAGCAGTACTTC. As protein: CSVGRSGGEQYF.

The chain joins TRBV5-1 to TRBJ2-1; D unclear. CDR3 length: 15 amino acids. V lost 1 base to trimming and J lost 0 bases, with 8 bases between them. Germline CDR1 is SGHRS and CDR2 is YFSETQ. The CDR3 DNA sequence: TGCGCCAGCAGCTTGTCACTGAGCTCCTACAATGAGCAGTTCTTC. Translated: CASSLSLSSYNEQFF.